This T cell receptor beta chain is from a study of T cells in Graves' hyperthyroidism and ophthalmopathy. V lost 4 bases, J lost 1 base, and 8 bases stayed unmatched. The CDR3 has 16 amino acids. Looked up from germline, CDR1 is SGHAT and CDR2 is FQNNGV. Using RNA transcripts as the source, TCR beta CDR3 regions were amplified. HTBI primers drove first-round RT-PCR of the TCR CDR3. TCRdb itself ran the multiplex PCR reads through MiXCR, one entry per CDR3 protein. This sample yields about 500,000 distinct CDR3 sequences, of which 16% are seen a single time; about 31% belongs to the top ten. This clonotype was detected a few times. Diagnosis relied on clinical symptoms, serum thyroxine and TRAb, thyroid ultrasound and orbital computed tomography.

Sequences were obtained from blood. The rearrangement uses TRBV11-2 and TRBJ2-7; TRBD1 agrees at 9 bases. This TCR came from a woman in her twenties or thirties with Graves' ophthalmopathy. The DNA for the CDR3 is TGTGCCAGCAGCTCACATTCGACAGGGGGTTCCTACGAGCAGTACTTC. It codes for CASSSHSTGGSYEQYF.